This T cell receptor beta chain was retrieved from a study of CD8 T cells in ankylosing spondylitis. The CDR3 is 16 residues long. Germline CDR1 is SGDLS and CDR2 is YYNGEE. The germline V and J ends were trimmed by 0 bases and 7 bases, with 19 bases remaining between them. Quantitative 5'-RACE with molecular barcodes produced the TCR beta libraries. A single record per CDR3 protein comes from TCRdb applying MiXCR to the 5' RACE reads. Seen here are about 220,000 distinct CDR3 sequences, approximately 24% observed once, and the top ten hold under 8%. Turning to this clonotype: The antigen remains unidentified.

Whole-study results and caveats: Disease-linked clones proved CD8+ and comparatively uncommon in peripheral blood.

This chain uses TRBV9 with TRBJ2-5, with a tentative D call TRBD2 (6 bases). This TCR was recovered from a male donor with ankylosing spondylitis or in good health (not recorded which). Sequencing was performed on blood, either unsorted or a sorted T cell fraction (not recorded which). The CDR3, as DNA: TGTGCCAGCAGCGTAGCGGGTAGCGGCCTTTCAGGGACCCAGTACTTC. Amino acid sequence: CASSVAGSGLSGTQYF.